These T cell receptor beta chains were read from a single sample in a study of T cells in Graves' hyperthyroidism and ophthalmopathy. One entry per CDR3 protein, called by TCRdb with MiXCR from the multiplex PCR reads. The sample carries 340,000 or so distinct CDR3 sequences, 18% recorded once. The sequenced material came from blood. The receptors were sampled from a woman in her fifties or sixties with Graves' hyperthyroidism. CDR3s include the opening cysteine and the closing phenylalanine or tryptophan. The D gene is left open where the match is weak. Clone size is shown for a subset of rows, as once, few, many or a class of expanded clone.

>few|TRBD1|TRBJ1-4|TRBV6-1
TGTGCCAGCAGCCGCTTCCCCTCGACAGGGAAGTCTAGTGAAAAACTGTTTTTT
CASSRFPSTGKSSEKLFF
>few|-|TRBJ2-7|TRBV6-1
TGTGCCAGCACCAGGGACCAGTCCCCTCCCTACGAGCAGTACTTC
CASTRDQSPPYEQYF
>many|-|TRBJ2-1|TRBV6-1
TGTGCCAGCACAAGACACCTTTCAAGCTCCTACAATGAGCAGTTCTTC
CASTRHLSSSYNEQFF
>-|TRBD2|TRBJ2-1|TRBV7-2
TGTGCCAGCAGCGAACTAGCGGGAGGGCCGTACAATGAGCAGTTCTTC
CASSELAGGPYNEQFF
>few|TRBD2|TRBJ2-3|TRBV3-1
TGTGCCAGCAGCCAAGATCTAGCGGGGGGGGTGACGCAGTATTTT
CASSQDLAGGVTQYF
>many|TRBD1|TRBJ2-3|TRBV11-2
TGTGCCAGCAGACCCGGGACAGGGGCAGATACGCAGTATTTT
CASRPGTGADTQYF
>-|-|TRBJ2-1|TRBV12-3/TRBV12-4
TGTGCCAGCAGCCGAATCCCGGACTCAAATGAGCAGTTCTTC
CASSRIPDSNEQFF
>many|TRBD2|TRBJ2-1|TRBV7-3
TGTGCCAGCAGCCAACCGGGGGGAAAGCAGTTCTTC
CASSQPGGKQFF
>-|-|TRBJ1-1|TRBV20-1
TGCAGTGCTGGTAAACTACGGGGGGGCGGAGTGAACACTGAAGCTTTCTTT
CSAGKLRGGGVNTEAFF
>many|TRBD1|TRBJ1-1|TRBV11-1
TGTGCCAGCAGCTTTACAGGGGGGAACACTGAAGCTTTCTTT
CASSFTGGNTEAFF
>-|-|TRBJ1-2|TRBV5-1
TGCGCCAGCAGCTTGGGATGGGATAACTATGGCTACACCTTC
CASSLGWDNYGYTF
>-|-|TRBJ2-3|TRBV11-1
TGTGCCAGCAGGGACCTCAGAACCGGCACAGATACGCAGTATTTT
CASRDLRTGTDTQYF
>-|-|TRBJ1-1|TRBV10-3
TGTGCCTCATCGGGAGGGGATACTGAAGCTTTCTTT
CASSGGDTEAFF
>-|TRBD1|TRBJ1-2|TRBV6-1
TGTGCCAGCATCAACGACAGGGGCTACTATGGCTACACCTTC
CASINDRGYYGYTF
>-|-|TRBJ2-3|TRBV25-1
TGTGCCAGCAGTGAGGCGGGACAGCCCACAGATACGCAGTATTTT
CASSEAGQPTDTQYF
>-|-|TRBJ1-5|TRBV6-1
TGTGCCAGCAATAACAGGGCAAATTACAATCAGCCCCAGCATTTT
CASNNRANYNQPQHF
>-|-|TRBJ1-6|TRBV2
TGTGCCAGCAGTGTGATGGGCAACTATAATTCACCCCTCCACTTT
CASSVMGNYNSPLHF
>-|-|TRBJ1-5|TRBV19
TGTGCCAGTAGTATAGTCCCAAGTAGCAATCAGCCCCAGCATTTT
CASSIVPSSNQPQHF